This TCR beta chain was identified in a study of T cells in Graves' hyperthyroidism and ophthalmopathy. Study findings and constraints: From stable hyperthyroidism, ophthalmopathy was separated by a 13 V-J model.

The study left out patients who had uncontrolled infection, other autoimmune disease, pregnancy or lactation. Thyroid ultrasound and orbital computed tomography, with clinical symptoms and serum thyroxine and TRAb, informed diagnoses. As for this clonotype: No antigen is known for it.

RNA transcripts served as the template for amplifying TCR beta CDR3 regions. HTBI primers were used for first-round RT-PCR of the TCR CDR3. TCRdb passed the multiplex PCR reads through MiXCR, listing each CDR3 protein once. The sample yields approximately 250,000 distinct CDR3 sequences, 24% seen once. V lost 4 bases, J lost 0 bases, and 9 bases lay in between. The germline CDR1 and CDR2 sequences are LGHDT and YNNKEL (reference sequence). CDR3 length equals 14 residues. The source material was blood. The clonotype comes from a woman aged 40 to 49 with Graves' ophthalmopathy. This chain uses TRBV3-1 with TRBJ1-1, with D possibly being TRBD1 (6 bases). The CDR3 DNA is TGTGCCAGCAGCCGGGGACATATGAACACTGAAGCTTTCTTT. Translated, it gives CASSRGHMNTEAFF.